This T cell receptor beta chain was profiled in a study of radiotherapy plus CTLA-4 blockade in lung cancer. Whole-study context: Disease control was seen in about 30% of patients, objective responses in 15% to 20%.

Method: immunoSEQ multiplex PCR; TCRdb's copy keeps in-frame clones and lacks some. The sample has about 45,000 clones; approximately 76% are singletons. Findings and caveats of the study: TCR clones of tumor origin grew in blood after radiotherapy plus ipilimumab. Interferon-beta, together with early blood T cell clone dynamics, reportedly best predicted response.

This clone appeared once. The antigen is unknown. Between the trimmed V and J ends, which lost 4 bases and 7 bases, there was a span of 22 bases. CDR3 length equals 16 residues. Germline V gene data show CDR1 as MGHRA and CDR2 as YSYEKL. The receptor's source is a human donor with non-small cell lung cancer who had stable disease on radiotherapy plus ipilimumab. The chain joins TRBV4-1 to TRBJ1-2, with a tentative D call TRBD1 (6 bases). The sequencing here drew on peripheral blood, taken from a patient treated with radiotherapy plus ipilimumab. CDR3 region: CASSPLEAGARFGYTF. CDR3 nucleotides: TGCGCCAGCAGCCCCCTCGAAGCAGGGGCCCGATTTGGCTACACCTTC.